This entry lists 10 T cell receptor beta chains sequenced from one sample in a study of siplizumab effects on memory and regulatory T cells. A 37°C coculture lasting 5 to 6 days was applied to the mixed lymphocyte reaction cells. The repertoire was sequenced with immunoSEQ multiplex PCR; TCRdb's copy has only in-frame clones and lacks some. This sample has about 15,000 clones, with less than 50% found just once. Their antigens are not known. Sequencing used CFSE-low (dividing) CD4+ T cells sorted from an allogeneic mixed lymphocyte reaction. These receptors were obtained from a human donor in good health; the cells came from an allogeneic mixed lymphocyte reaction. Some clones in this sample may be carry-over from other donors' samples.

The V call is TRBV6-6, the J call TRBJ2-7; maybe TRBD2 (6 bases). CDR3 length: 15 amino acids. The germline gives CDR1 MNHNY, CDR2 SVGAGI (reference sequence). The V and J ends lost 0 bases and 2 bases respectively, with 11 bases between them. CDR3 in DNA: TGTGCCAGCAGTTACTCGATTGGCGGGGCCTACGAGCAGTACTTC. It is translated as CASSYSIGGAYEQYF.

This clone was detected only a few times. This chain connects TRBV27 to TRBJ2-1, with 11 positions matching TRBD2. Germline V lookup: CDR1 MNHEY, CDR2 SMNVEV (reference sequence). V was pared by 2 bases and J by 9 bases, with 9 bases of the junction left unmatched. This CDR3 contains 16 residues. CDR3 DNA: TGTGCCAGCAGTTTAAGGCTTAGCGGGAGGGCCAGTGAGCAGTTCTTC. Amino acid sequence: CASSLRLSGRASEQFF.

The chain is built from TRBV6-4 and TRBJ1-2; 8 bases line up with TRBD1. Germline V gene data show CDR1 as MRHNA and CDR2 as SNTAGT. CDR3 size: 17 residues. Germline trimming cut 6 bases from V and 0 bases from J; bases unmatched to any gene: 12. The CDR3, as DNA: TGTGCCAGCAGCCGGACAGGGACCACCGGAGCTAACTATGGCTACACCTTC. Its protein product is CASSRTGTTGANYGYTF.

J is TRBJ2-7 and V is TRBV18; perhaps TRBD1 as D (6 bases). Per the germline V gene, CDR1 is KGHSH and CDR2 is LQKENI. This CDR3 is built from 14 residues. The V end was cut by 4 bases, the J end by 3 bases, with 13 bases between. In nucleotides, the CDR3 is TGTGCCAGCTCACAACAGGGACGGAGCTACGAGCAGTACTTC. It specifies CASSQQGRSYEQYF.

The gene calls are TRBV10-2 and TRBJ2-4, with 12 nucleotides matching TRBD2. CDR1 is WSHSY, CDR2 SAAADI, per germline. V lost 7 bases to trimming and J lost 12 bases; unmatched junction nucleotides: 7. The CDR3 sequence is 13 residues long. CDR3 sequence: CASMLGLAGPQYF. CDR3 DNA sequence: TGCGCCAGCATGCTCGGACTAGCGGGACCTCAGTACTTC.

This chain links TRBV5-1 with TRBJ2-7; 9 nucleotides line up with TRBD2. CDR1 SGHRS and CDR2 YFSETQ come from the germline V gene. V lost 0 bases to trimming and J lost 4 bases; unmatched junction nucleotides: 5. The CDR3 runs 15 residues. Written as DNA, the CDR3 is TGCGCCAGCAGCTTGGACGCGGGAGGGGTGTACGAGCAGTACTTC. Protein sequence: CASSLDAGGVYEQYF.

V is TRBV2 and J is TRBJ1-1, with a possible D match to TRBD1 (6 bases). Germline values: CDR1 SNHLY, CDR2 FYNNEI. This CDR3 is built from 18 residues. V lost 10 bases and J 1 base, leaving 28 bases between the germline ends. CDR3 DNA sequence: TGTGCCACCCCAACCGGGACATCAAGTCATAGGGCGAACACTGAAGCTTTCTTT. This encodes CATPTGTSSHRANTEAFF.

The chain has TRBV18 and TRBJ2-3; TRBD2 aligns across 11 bases. Germline assignment: CDR1 KGHSH and CDR2 LQKENI. V gave up 6 bases and J gave up 2 bases; unmatched junction bases: 13. The CDR3 extends over 18 amino acids. The CDR3 here is CASSHESTSGTYTDTQYF. The CDR3 DNA is TGTGCCAGCTCTCACGAATCGACTAGCGGGACCTACACAGATACGCAGTATTTT.

This rearrangement joins TRBV11-2 to TRBJ1-3; D gene unclear. The CDR3 consists of 13 residues. Looked up from germline, CDR1 is SGHAT and CDR2 is FQNNGV. With 5 bases removed from V and 0 bases from J, the gap between germline ends came to 5 bases. The DNA for the CDR3 is TGTGCCAGCAGCAACCCCTCTGGAAACACCATATATTTT. Its translation is CASSNPSGNTIYF.

By proportion, this clone is medium-sized. The V gene is TRBV2, the J gene TRBJ2-7; 7 bases match TRBD1. This CDR3 has 11 residues. CDR1 is SNHLY, CDR2 FYNNEI, per germline. V dropped 3 bases and J dropped 12; count of bases not matched to a gene: 5. The CDR3 loop reads CASSEYRGMYF. As DNA, the CDR3 is TGTGCCAGCAGTGAGTACAGGGGAATGTACTTC.